Listed below are T cell receptor beta chains from one sample, sequenced in a study of post-analysis software for immune sequencing data. TCRdb fed the PCR reads into MiXCR, producing one record per CDR3 protein. The sample has about 500,000 distinct CDR3 sequences, 40% to 55% seen once. Material for sequencing was blood. The source of these receptors is a girl under 18 with multiple sclerosis. Each CDR3 is given with its conserved first and last residue. The order of the fields is D gene, CDR3 length, J gene, clone size, V gene, CDR3 protein, CDR3 DNA. A D gene is named only where the DNA matches it firmly. Only some rows state a clone size, as once, few, many or a class for expanded clones.

TRBD1,17,TRBJ1-2,NA,TRBV6-5,CASSYSNLAGTGGGYTF,TGTGCCAGCAGTTACTCTAACCTTGCCGGGACAGGCGGGGGCTACACCTTC
NA,13,TRBJ2-1,NA,TRBV4-3,CASSQEGRVEQFF,TGCGCCAGCAGCCAAGAGGGGCGTGTTGAGCAGTTCTTC
NA,15,TRBJ2-1,NA,TRBV5-1,CASSLGRADYNEQFF,TGCGCCAGCAGCTTGGGGCGGGCGGACTACAATGAGCAGTTCTTC
NA,12,TRBJ1-2,NA,TRBV25-1,CASSDSFYGYTF,TGTGCCAGCAGTGACAGTTTCTATGGCTACACCTTC
NA,19,TRBJ2-6,few,TRBV20-1,CSARDLLAPESSGANVLTF,TGCAGTGCTAGAGATCTATTGGCCCCGGAAAGTTCTGGGGCCAACGTCCTGACTTTC
NA,15,TRBJ1-3,NA,TRBV9,CASSVGAGGGNTIYF,TGTGCCAGCAGCGTAGGGGCGGGAGGCGGAAACACCATATATTTT
NA,13,TRBJ2-5,NA,TRBV5-1,CASSLEGKETQYF,TGCGCCAGCAGCTTGGAGGGCAAAGAGACCCAGTACTTC
TRBD1,14,TRBJ2-7,many,TRBV2,CASRDDRVGYEQYF,TGTGCCAGCAGGGACGACAGGGTAGGCTACGAGCAGTACTTC
TRBD1,14,TRBJ1-2,NA,TRBV5-1,CASSLRTGNYGYTF,TGCGCCAGCAGCTTGAGGACAGGCAACTATGGCTACACCTTC
TRBD2,17,TRBJ2-1,few,TRBV7-9,CASSLLSSSGPYNEQFF,TGTGCCAGCAGCTTATTAAGTTCTAGCGGCCCGTACAATGAGCAGTTCTTC
TRBD2,15,TRBJ2-5,few,TRBV3-1,CASTPRTSGRETQYF,TGTGCCAGCACCCCCCGGACTAGCGGGAGAGAGACCCAGTACTTC
TRBD2,16,TRBJ2-3,NA,TRBV20-1,CSASDAGTSVTDTQYF,TGCAGTGCTAGTGACGCCGGGACTAGCGTAACAGATACGCAGTATTTT
NA,16,TRBJ2-7,NA,TRBV20-1,CSARRSGRSSPYEQYF,TGCAGTGCTAGAAGGTCGGGGCGTTCGTCCCCCTACGAGCAGTACTTC
NA,18,TRBJ1-6,few,TRBV9,CASSEQWTAGDYNSPLHF,TGTGCCAGCAGCGAACAATGGACAGCAGGGGATTATAATTCACCCCTCCACTTT
NA,16,TRBJ1-2,NA,TRBV2,CASSLRVAPANYGYTF,TGTGCCAGCAGTCTCAGAGTGGCTCCAGCTAACTATGGCTACACCTTC
NA,11,TRBJ2-3,many,TRBV10-2,CASRGRDTQYF,TGCGCCAGCAGAGGGAGGGATACGCAGTATTTT
NA,14,TRBJ2-5,NA,TRBV27,CASKDYGSQETQYF,TGTGCCAGCAAGGACTATGGGTCTCAAGAGACCCAGTACTTC
TRBD1,15,TRBJ2-1,NA,TRBV9,CASSPGQGIGNEQFF,TGTGCCAGCAGCCCAGGACAGGGGATCGGCAATGAGCAGTTCTTC
NA,14,TRBJ2-1,NA,TRBV7-7,CASSPQRDNNEQFF,TGTGCTAGCAGCCCCCAGCGAGACAACAATGAGCAGTTCTTC
TRBD2,14,TRBJ2-7,NA,TRBV28,CASRPTSGWYEQYF,TGTGCCAGCAGACCGACTAGCGGGTGGTACGAGCAGTACTTC
NA,16,TRBJ2-1,NA,TRBV5-4,CASSQLLGPTYNEQFF,TGTGCCAGCAGCCAACTGCTCGGGCCAACCTACAATGAGCAGTTCTTC
TRBD1,13,TRBJ1-5,NA,TRBV20-1,CSAPTGGGRPQHF,TGCAGTGCTCCTACAGGGGGCGGGCGGCCCCAGCATTTT
NA,14,TRBJ1-2,NA,TRBV7-9,CASSFGTLFYGYTF,TGTGCCAGCAGCTTTGGCACCCTTTTCTATGGCTACACCTTC
NA,11,TRBJ1-2,few,TRBV12-3/TRBV12-4,CASSFDYGYTF,TGTGCCAGCAGTTTCGACTATGGCTACACCTTC
NA,11,TRBJ2-3,NA,TRBV29-1,CSDGTSDTQYF,TGCAGCGACGGGACTTCAGATACGCAGTATTTT
TRBD1,15,TRBJ1-4,NA,TRBV27,CASSLMGQLNEKLFF,TGTGCCAGCAGTTTAATGGGACAGCTTAATGAAAAACTGTTTTTT
TRBD1,15,TRBJ2-3,few,TRBV9,CASSGGQSYTDTQYF,TGTGCCAGCAGCGGGGGACAGTCCTACACAGATACGCAGTATTTT
TRBD2,13,TRBJ2-5,NA,TRBV5-1,CASRLATQETQYF,TGCGCCAGCCGACTAGCGACACAAGAGACCCAGTACTTC
NA,10,TRBJ2-1,NA,TRBV2,CASTGNEQFF,TGTGCCAGCACCGGCAATGAGCAGTTCTTC
NA,14,TRBJ2-7,NA,TRBV28,CASTSGQNTYEQYF,TGTGCCAGCACGTCCGGACAGAACACCTACGAGCAGTACTTC
TRBD2,16,TRBJ2-7,few,TRBV7-2,CASSLAQVTSVYEQYF,TGTGCCAGCAGCTTAGCGCAGGTGACTAGCGTATACGAGCAGTACTTC
TRBD2,16,TRBJ2-7,NA,TRBV7-2,CASSLFYASGSYEQYF,TGTGCCAGCAGCTTATTTTACGCTAGCGGGAGTTACGAGCAGTACTTC
NA,14,TRBJ2-3,NA,TRBV5-1,CASSLGYGLDTQYF,TGCGCCAGCAGCTTGGGATACGGCTTAGATACGCAGTATTTT
NA,15,TRBJ2-4,NA,TRBV10-3,CAISEAFGSPSEQYF,TGTGCCATCAGTGAGGCCTTCGGGTCCCCGAGTGAGCAGTACTTC
TRBD1,13,TRBJ2-3,many,TRBV29-1,CSVGGGETDTQYF,TGCAGCGTTGGAGGGGGCGAGACAGATACGCAGTATTTT
TRBD1,14,TRBJ2-7,NA,TRBV6-6,CASSKTGGSYEQYF,TGTGCCAGCAGCAAGACAGGGGGCTCCTACGAGCAGTACTTC
NA,11,TRBJ2-1,NA,TRBV20-1,CSASPLDEQFF,TGCAGTGCTAGCCCCTTGGATGAGCAGTTCTTC
TRBD2,14,TRBJ2-1,NA,TRBV11-2,CASSLAGGVNEQFF,TGTGCCAGCAGCTTAGCGGGAGGGGTCAATGAGCAGTTCTTC
TRBD1,16,TRBJ2-6,NA,TRBV25-1,CASSTGVLSGANVLTF,TGTGCCAGCAGCACAGGGGTCCTATCTGGGGCCAACGTCCTGACTTTC
NA,16,TRBJ1-2,few,TRBV3-1,CASSQGAGAILYGYTF,TGTGCCAGCAGCCAAGGGGCAGGGGCCATTCTCTATGGCTACACCTTC
NA,15,TRBJ2-7,NA,TRBV10-3,CAISESRRRSYEQYF,TGTGCCATCAGTGAGTCCCGGCGACGCTCCTACGAGCAGTACTTC
NA,16,TRBJ2-5,NA,TRBV27,CASSLGFDRPQETQYF,TGTGCCAGCAGTTTAGGGTTCGACAGGCCGCAAGAGACCCAGTACTTC
NA,13,TRBJ1-2,NA,TRBV12-3/TRBV12-4,CASRDGGGRGYTF,TGTGCCAGCAGGGACGGCGGGGGGAGGGGCTACACCTTC
TRBD1,14,TRBJ1-4,NA,TRBV7-6,CASSLDRGSEKLFF,TGTGCCAGCAGCTTAGACAGGGGAAGTGAAAAACTGTTTTTT
NA,10,TRBJ2-3,NA,TRBV28,CASGGGTQYF,TGTGCCAGCGGTGGAGGTACGCAGTATTTT
NA,15,TRBJ1-3,NA,TRBV11-2,CASSPGAPSGNTIYF,TGTGCCAGCAGCCCCGGGGCGCCTTCTGGAAACACCATATATTTT
NA,17,TRBJ2-6,few,TRBV20-1,CSAPDEDPSSGANVLTF,TGCAGTGCGCCTGACGAGGACCCGAGCTCTGGGGCCAACGTCCTGACTTTC
NA,13,TRBJ1-5,NA,TRBV20-1,CSATGSQNQPQHF,TGCAGTGCTACAGGGTCGCAAAATCAGCCCCAGCATTTT
TRBD2,15,TRBJ2-7,NA,TRBV20-1,CSASPTSGNTYEQYF,TGCAGTGCTTCCCCGACTAGCGGAAATACCTACGAGCAGTACTTC
NA,15,TRBJ2-1,NA,TRBV2,CASSSGPRSYNEQFF,TGTGCCAGCAGTTCAGGACCAAGATCCTACAATGAGCAGTTCTTC
TRBD1,12,TRBJ2-7,NA,TRBV29-1,CSVVTGAYEQYF,TGCAGCGTTGTGACAGGGGCCTACGAGCAGTACTTC
TRBD2,17,TRBJ2-1,few,TRBV20-1,CSARHMGQRGSYNEQFF,TGCAGTGCTAGACACATGGGGCAGCGGGGCTCCTACAATGAGCAGTTCTTC
NA,14,TRBJ1-5,NA,TRBV12-3/TRBV12-4,CASSLMGKNQPQHF,TGTGCCAGCAGTTTAATGGGGAAGAATCAGCCCCAGCATTTT
TRBD1,14,TRBJ1-1,few,TRBV10-2,CASAGTGSYTEAFF,TGCGCCAGCGCCGGGACAGGGTCTTATACTGAAGCTTTCTTT